This TCR beta chain was obtained from a study of cytomegalovirus exposure and HLA in healthy donors. Study findings and constraints: Highly shared variants forming one cluster were likely a sequencing artifact. Cytomegalovirus-associated status was assigned to more than 150 TCR beta chains. Highest at DRB1 and lowest at HLA-C, TCR association rates differed among HLA loci in a later analysis. Three chains linked to CMV were shown in vitro to be specific for CMV antigens.

Note on this clone: As yet, its antigen is unknown.

Trimming shortened V by 5 bases and J by 4 bases, and 11 bases separated the two germline ends. The CDR3 consists of 13 residues. The germline V gene has CDR1 SGHRS and CDR2 YFSETQ. PCR employed 60 Vbeta and 13 Jbeta primers. The assay was immunoSEQ multiplex PCR, and TCRdb's table has in-frame clones only and misses some. This table has some 190,000 clones, roughly 10% appearing once. The chain employs TRBV5-1 and TRBJ2-3, with a weak D call TRBD2 (6 bases). Specimen: PBMCs. This clonotype was sampled from a woman in her twenties or thirties in good health and CMV-seropositive. In nucleotides, the CDR3 is TGCGCCAGCAGAAGAACGGGAGCAGATACGCAGTATTTT. Amino acid sequence: CASRRTGADTQYF.